The clone carrying this T cell receptor beta chain appeared a few times. This specimen belongs to a study of T-cell reconstitution after alpha-beta-depleted transplantation in children. Unique molecular identifiers were used to barcode this TCRbeta library. TCRdb analysed the PCR reads with MiXCR anew, one entry per CDR3 protein. The sample records 500,000 to 650,000 distinct CDR3 sequences, 9.5% to 12% being singletons. The CDR3 length is 15 residues. The germline V gene has CDR1 SGHTA and CDR2 FQGNSA. Trimming at V came to 8 bases and at J to 5 bases, leaving 11 bases not matched to a gene. V is TRBV7-2 and J is TRBJ2-5; 10 bases line up with TRBD2. The receptor was isolated from a female patient aged 2-9 years who had a stem cell transplant for aplastic anemia, so the T cells may come from the graft donor. This material consisted of PBMCs, mostly from graft donor cells, taken 180 days after TCRalphabeta/CD19-depleted stem cell transplant. CDR3 DNA sequence: TGTGCCAGCTCGAGCGGGAGGGCCAGGAAGGAGACCCAGTACTTC. Residues: CASSSGRARKETQYF.